What follows are 6 T cell receptor beta chains derived from one specimen sequenced in a study of shared clonotypes between healthy human individuals. Here immunoSEQ multiplex PCR was the method, and the copy in TCRdb shows in-frame clones only, minus some. The sample yields over a million clones, over 95% seen once. Sequenced material: naive CD4+ T cells sorted from blood. Subset noted: CD45RA+ positively selected. The receptors were gathered from a man aged 30 to 39 in good health.

Turning to this clone: A junction boundary mismatches the germline segment, possibly from a read error. The rearrangement links TRBV7-6 to TRBJ2-2, with 13 bases that match TRBD2. Germline CDR1 SGHVS, CDR2 FNYEAQ. The CDR3 has 16 residues. As DNA, the CDR3 is TGTGCCGGCAGCTCCTGGACTAGCGGGAGCACCGGGGAGCTGTTTTTT. It is translated as CAGSSWTSGSTGELFF.

The genes are TRBV6-1 and TRBJ1-5; D is undetermined. The CDR3 runs 12 residues. Germline loops: CDR1 MNHNS, CDR2 SASEGT. Deletions cut 6 bases from V and 8 bases from J, with 11 bases between. The CDR3 spells CASRDPSEPQHF. The CDR3 nucleotides are TGTGCCAGCAGGGACCCATCTGAGCCCCAGCATTTT.

The chain joins TRBV5-1 to TRBJ2-5, with D perhaps TRBD1 (5 bases). Germline V gene sequence: CDR1 SGHRS, CDR2 YFSETQ. Trimming shortened V by 0 bases and J by 1 base, and 13 bases separated the two germline ends. The CDR3 is made up of 16 amino acids. For the CDR3, the DNA is TGCGCCAGCAGCTTGGGCACACAGGAGCGCCAAGAGACCCAGTACTTC. Translated: CASSLGTQERQETQYF.

V and J are TRBV19 and TRBJ2-1, with D unclear. Deletions cut 1 base from V and 8 bases from J, with 9 bases between. Per the germline V gene, CDR1 is LNHDA and CDR2 is SQIVND (reference sequence). The CDR3 runs to 13 residues. The CDR3 region is CASSIALSYEQFF. In DNA, the CDR3 is TGTGCCAGTAGTATAGCGCTATCCTATGAGCAGTTCTTC.

The chain couples TRBV5-5 to TRBJ2-3, with 10 positions matching TRBD1. V dropped 1 base and J dropped 5; count of bases not matched to a gene: 7. The CDR3 contains 16 residues. Germline V gene lookup returns CDR1 SGHKS and CDR2 YYEKEE (reference sequence). The CDR3 sequence: CASSLLRQGAGDTQYF. The CDR3 DNA reads TGTGCCAGCAGCTTGCTTAGACAGGGGGCAGGAGATACGCAGTATTTT. The complete variable domain, with remaining parts taken from reference TRBV5-5 and TRBJ2-3, reads DAGVTQSPTHLIKTRGQQVTLRCSPISGHKSVSWYQQVLGQGPQFIFQYYEKEERGRGNFPDRFSARQFPNYSSELNVNALLLGDSALYLCASSLLRQGAGDTQYFGPGTRLTVL.

This clone was recorded once. The rearrangement uses TRBV28 and TRBJ2-1; D is ambiguous. Trimming removed 10 bases at V and 3 bases at J, with 13 bases between. CDR1 is MDHEN, CDR2 SYDVKM, per germline. This CDR3 comprises 13 residues. CDR3 DNA sequence: TGTGCCACCTGCCGTTCCTTCTACAATGAGCAGTTCTTC. Amino acid sequence: CATCRSFYNEQFF.